What follows are 16 T cell receptor beta chains derived from one specimen sequenced in a study of T cell changes during pregnancy in multiple sclerosis. The assay was immunoSEQ multiplex PCR, and TCRdb's table has in-frame clones only and misses some. This sample yields 55,000 to 65,000 clones, of which more than 80% are seen a single time; 0.85% to 0.95% belongs to the top ten. The sequenced sample was peripheral blood, obtained in the first trimester of pregnancy. Receptors originate from a female donor in good health, enrolled as a control in a pregnancy study.

The chain is built from TRBV5-6 and TRBJ1-2, with D tentatively TRBD1 (5 bases). There are 12 residues in the CDR3. Germline-derived CDR1 and CDR2 are SGHDT and YYEEEE. The germline V and J ends were trimmed by 2 bases and 7 bases, with 9 bases remaining between them. This chain's CDR3 is CASSFGARGYTF. CDR3 in DNA: TGTGCCAGCAGCTTTGGGGCCCGTGGCTACACCTTC.

The chain couples TRBV6-5 to TRBJ1-1, with D possibly matching TRBD1 (6 bases). This CDR3 spans 14 amino acids. The V gene lost 5 bases and the J gene lost 6 bases, with 16 bases spanning the gap. Germline V gene data show CDR1 as MNHEY and CDR2 as SVGAGI. CDR3 nucleotide sequence: TGTGCCAGCAGTACCGAACAGGGTAGCGCTGAAGCTTTCTTT. Translated, it gives CASSTEQGSAEAFF.

J is TRBJ1-3 and V is TRBV4-2; D might be TRBD1 (6 bases). The CDR3 runs to 17 residues. Trimming stripped 0 bases from V and 5 bases from J, with 17 bases between. CDR1 LGHNA and CDR2 YNFKEQ come from the germline V gene. The CDR3 sequence is CASSQDVPGGRRNTIYF. The DNA for the CDR3 is TGTGCCAGCAGCCAAGATGTTCCGGGGGGCCGTAGAAACACCATATATTTT.

This clone was counted only a few times. The genes are TRBV18 and TRBJ1-1; D perhaps matches TRBD1 (6 bases). The CDR3 spans 13 residues. CDR1 and CDR2 (germline): KGHSH, LQKENI. Trimming took off 2 bases at V and 3 bases at J, with 7 bases between the two ends. CDR3 DNA: TGTGCCAGCTCACCAGGGGGCGACACTGAAGCTTTCTTT. Translation gives CASSPGGDTEAFF.

The DNA for the CDR3 is TGTGCCAGTAGTACCGGACAGGGGGCCGTCAACGAGCAGTACTTC. Encoded protein: CASSTGQGAVNEQYF. The gene calls are TRBV19 and TRBJ2-7; 11 bases map to TRBD1. V shed 4 bases, J shed 5 bases, and the junction held 7 bases outside the gene matches. In germline, CDR1 is LNHDA, CDR2 SQIVND (reference sequence). The CDR3 sequence is 15 residues long.

In this sample, this clone turned up a few times. The chain joins TRBV2 to TRBJ1-1, with 9 bases fitting TRBD1. Trimming cost V 6 bases and J 5 bases; bases outside gene matches: 7. This CDR3 region has 14 residues. The germline CDR1 and CDR2 sequences are SNHLY and FYNNEI. Written as DNA, the CDR3 is TGTGCCAGCAGGGAGGGACAGGGAGGGACTGAAGCTTTCTTT. This encodes CASREGQGGTEAFF.

V is TRBV5-6 and J is TRBJ1-2, with unresolved D. Germline values: CDR1 SGHDT, CDR2 YYEEEE. V was pared by 2 bases and J by 4 bases, with 12 bases between. The CDR3 is made up of 14 amino acids. This chain's CDR3 is CASSFLLSRYGYTF. CDR3 DNA: TGTGCCAGCAGCTTTCTTCTGAGCCGCTATGGCTACACCTTC. The full variable domain, with the rest looked up from reference TRBV5-6 and TRBJ1-2, is DAGVTQSPTHLIKTRGQQVTLRCSPKSGHDTVSWYQQALGQGPQFIFQYYEEEERQRGNFPDRFSGHQFPNYSSELNVNALLLGDSALYLCASSFLLSRYGYTFGSGTRLTVV.

The rearrangement uses TRBV27 and TRBJ1-3; perhaps TRBD1 as D (5 bases). The CDR3 loop spans 15 amino acids. Trimming removed 0 bases from V and 4 bases from J, with 10 bases in between. The germline gives CDR1 MNHEY, CDR2 SMNVEV (reference sequence). CDR3 amino acids: CASSLSVGPGNTIYF. The CDR3 DNA is TGTGCCAGCAGTTTATCGGTGGGGCCAGGAAACACCATATATTTT.

The chain combines TRBV6-1 with TRBJ1-2, with D unresolved. Trimming stripped 5 bases from V and 3 bases from J, with 13 bases between. The CDR3 is 14 amino acids. Per the germline V gene, CDR1 is MNHNS and CDR2 is SASEGT. The chain's CDR3 is CASSSYGVDYGYTF. The CDR3, as DNA: TGTGCCAGCAGTTCGTACGGGGTGGACTATGGCTACACCTTC.

The chain combines TRBV7-2 with TRBJ1-2; TRBD1 might be the D (5 bases). This CDR3 contains 15 residues. The ends were cut back, 5 bases at V and 4 bases at J, with 17 bases in the middle. The germline CDR1 and CDR2 sequences are SGHTA and FQGNSA. The CDR3 bases are TGTGCCAGCAGCGCCCAGGGTAACCAAGTCTATGGCTACACCTTC. Its protein is CASSAQGNQVYGYTF.

This sequence joins TRBV7-9 and TRBJ2-6; D gene uncertain. CDR1 and CDR2 (germline): SEHNR, FQNEAQ (reference sequence). Trimming removed 3 bases from V and 0 bases from J, with 12 bases in between. The CDR3 contains 17 residues. CDR3 protein: CASSFLFFRSGANVLTF. CDR3 in DNA: TGTGCCAGCAGCTTTTTATTCTTCCGCTCTGGGGCCAACGTCCTGACTTTC.

This rearrangement joins TRBV9 to TRBJ2-2, with 7 bases identical to TRBD2. This CDR3 has 15 amino acids. Germline V CDR1 and CDR2: SGDLS, YYNGEE. Trimming took 2 bases from V and 4 from J; bases not matched to a gene: 5. In nucleotides, the CDR3 is TGTGCCAGCAGCGTTGGCGGGGGTGGCACCGGGGAGCTGTTTTTT. As protein: CASSVGGGGTGELFF.

This chain joins TRBV30 and TRBJ1-1; D is unresolved. V was shortened by 2 bases and J by 1 base, with 11 bases between the two germline ends. CDR3 length: 14 amino acids. Germline loops: CDR1 GTSNPN, CDR2 SVGIG (reference sequence). Here the CDR3 reads CAWSTSGWNTEAFF. The CDR3 DNA reads as TGTGCCTGGAGTACGTCCGGTTGGAACACTGAAGCTTTCTTT.

The CDR3 spells CASRSAGGREQYF. CDR3 bases: TGTGCCAGCCGTTCGGCGGGGGGGCGAGAGCAGTACTTC. The chain links TRBV7-6 to TRBJ2-7, with 9 positions matching TRBD2. The germline gives CDR1 SGHVS, CDR2 FNYEAQ. This CDR3 contains 13 residues. After removal of 8 bases from V and 7 bases from J, the junction contained 9 bases not matched to a gene.

The CDR3 DNA reads as TGTGCCAGTAGTATCCGGACAGGCTGGGTCACCGGGGAGCTGTTTTTT. This sequence encodes CASSIRTGWVTGELFF. V usage is TRBV19 and J usage is TRBJ2-2, with TRBD1 matching 7 bases. There are 16 residues in the CDR3. With 3 bases clipped from V and 4 bases from J, the junction kept 8 bases outside the gene matches. Germline CDR1 is LNHDA and CDR2 is SQIVND (reference sequence).

This chain links TRBV7-2 with TRBJ1-5, with 7 bases that match TRBD1. CDR1 and CDR2 (germline): SGHTA, FQGNSA. There are 14 residues in the CDR3. J gave up 4 bases and V 6 bases, and 6 bases lay outside the gene matches. The CDR3 bases are TGTGCCAGCAGACTCACAGGGGTAAATCAGCCCCAGCATTTT. Its protein product is CASRLTGVNQPQHF.